These 13 T cell receptor beta chains were all obtained from the same sample, sequenced in a study of early T cells in non-severe SARS-CoV-2 infection (dated by TCRdb to the early 2020s). Receptor libraries were prepared by 5' RACE. Reads for this sample came from a NextSeq 500. In-frame beta chains were kept once TCRdb had trimmed the public reads at Q25 with fastp and called clones with MiXCR. Every CDR3 protein is listed once, alongside the most common genes and DNA of its rows. The sample has tens of thousands of distinct CDR3 sequences on record, roughly 9% of them singletons. Approximately 4% of the sample is held by the ten biggest clonotypes. The input for sequencing was whole blood, taken at baseline. These receptors all stem from an adult who was a healthcare worker with PCR-confirmed SARS-CoV-2 infection or an uninfected control (not recorded which).

This sequence joins TRBV2 and TRBJ2-7; 9 bases align to TRBD1. The trim removed 7 bases at V and 6 bases at J, leaving 10 bases unmatched. CDR1 is SNHLY and CDR2 is FYNNEI in the germline V gene. The CDR3 totals 14 residues. The DNA of the CDR3 is TGTGCCAGCAACCTGGGACAGGGTACCGTCGAGCAGTACTTC. Translation gives CASNLGQGTVEQYF.

Many counts were recorded for this clonotype. The chain is built from TRBV11-2 and TRBJ1-1, with D possibly TRBD1 on 5 matching bases. Germline V gene sequence: CDR1 SGHAT, CDR2 FQNNGV. V dropped 5 bases and J dropped 7 bases, with 8 bases sitting between them. The CDR3 consists of 11 residues. The CDR3 protein is CASSPGGEAFF. CDR3 DNA sequence: TGTGCCAGCAGCCCCGGGGGTGAAGCTTTCTTT.

The chain links TRBV27 to TRBJ2-3; 10 bases line up with TRBD1. The CDR3 spans 15 residues. V gave up 6 bases and J gave up 2 bases; unmatched junction bases: 5. CDR1 and CDR2 (germline): MNHEY, SMNVEV (reference sequence). CDR3 in amino acids: CASRVDRGITDTQYF. The CDR3 region has the DNA TGTGCCAGCAGGGTGGACAGGGGGATCACAGATACGCAGTATTTT.

The chain is built from TRBV11-2 and TRBJ2-3, with 9 nucleotides matching TRBD1. The trim removed 5 bases at V and 2 bases at J, leaving 8 bases unmatched. Per germline, CDR1 SGHAT and CDR2 FQNNGV. The CDR3 runs to 16 residues. This CDR3 is CASSTGGAPATDTQYF. The CDR3 nucleotides read TGTGCCAGCAGCACAGGGGGCGCACCGGCCACAGATACGCAGTATTTT.

This clonotype showed up just a few times. The rearrangement links TRBV7-6 to TRBJ1-6, with TRBD1 identical over 10 bases. CDR1 SGHVS and CDR2 FNYEAQ come from the germline V gene. The CDR3 consists of 16 residues. J gave up 10 bases and V 1 base, and 7 bases lay outside the gene matches. CDR3 sequence: CASSLVAGQGYSPLHF. CDR3 DNA sequence: TGTGCCAGCAGCTTAGTGGCGGGACAGGGGTACTCACCCCTCCACTTT.

This clonotype was counted at least ten times. The V and J genes are TRBV5-1 and TRBJ1-6, with 9 bases identical to TRBD1. This CDR3 is built from 18 residues. The J segment lost 10 bases and the V segment lost 3 bases, leaving 17 bases of the junction unmatched. CDR1 SGHRS and CDR2 YFSETQ come from the germline V gene. The CDR3 DNA sequence: TGCGCCAGCAGCTGGACAGGGGCTACCCCCAGTATATTGTCACCCCTCCACTTT. Translation: CASSWTGATPSILSPLHF.

In this sample, this clonotype turned up a few times. The chain joins TRBV4-1 to TRBJ2-3; a weak D match, TRBD1 (6 bases). The V gene lost 1 base and the J gene lost 1 base, with 15 bases spanning the gap. CDR3 length: 17 residues. CDR1 is MGHRA and CDR2 is YSYEKL in the germline V gene. The CDR3 DNA is TGCGCCAGCAGCCAAGGCAGGGGTAAAGTTGGCACAGATACGCAGTATTTT. Protein: CASSQGRGKVGTDTQYF.

At least ten counts were recorded for this clonotype. The chain uses TRBV7-9 and TRBJ1-1, with 8 positions matching TRBD1. The germline V gene encodes CDR1 SEHNR and CDR2 FQNEAQ (reference sequence). The junction had 11 bases not matched to a gene; V was cut back by 3 bases and J by 8 bases. The CDR3 totals 15 residues. The CDR3 loop is CASSFSPGQGSEAFF. In DNA, the CDR3 is TGTGCCAGCAGCTTTAGCCCCGGACAGGGATCAGAAGCTTTCTTT.

This clonotype was recorded at least ten times. This chain links TRBV6-5 with TRBJ2-7; TRBD1 is a possible D gene (5 bases). Germline values: CDR1 MNHEY, CDR2 SVGAGI. The CDR3 totals 16 residues. V was cut by 2 bases and J by 7 bases, with 21 bases left in between. This CDR3 reads CASSYGQGLHTREQYF. Written as DNA, the CDR3 is TGTGCCAGCAGTTACGGGCAGGGCCTCCATACGCGGGAGCAGTACTTC.

There are a few counts of this clonotype. V gene TRBV6-5 combines with J gene TRBJ2-1; 7 nucleotides line up with TRBD2. Per germline, CDR1 MNHEY and CDR2 SVGAGI. V dropped 0 bases and J dropped 5; count of bases not matched to a gene: 7. The CDR3 contains 16 residues. DNA for the CDR3: TGTGCCAGCAGTTACTCTCCGCTAGCGGTTAACAATGAGCAGTTCTTC. It translates to CASSYSPLAVNNEQFF.

In its sample, this clonotype was seen a few times. The genes are TRBV20-1 and TRBJ1-2; possible D gene TRBD1, 5 bases. Germline V lookup: CDR1 DFQATT, CDR2 SNEGSKA (reference sequence). CDR3 length: 12 residues. Trimming removed 2 bases from V and 8 bases from J, with 12 bases in between. The CDR3 is CSARPRGKGYTF. In nucleotides, the CDR3 is TGCAGTGCTAGACCGCGGGGGAAAGGCTACACCTTC.

The rearrangement uses TRBV6-5 and TRBJ2-7, with a possible D match to TRBD2 (5 bases). The CDR3 spans 13 residues. V dropped 6 bases and J dropped 3 bases, with 12 bases sitting between them. The V gene's germline CDR1 is MNHEY and CDR2 SVGAGI. The DNA for the CDR3 is TGTGCCAGCAGAAGGACGGCGGGCTACGAGCAGTACTTC. It yields the protein CASRRTAGYEQYF.

The CDR3 sequence: CASSWDRANTGELFF. In DNA, the CDR3 is TGTGCCAGCAGCTGGGACAGGGCGAACACCGGGGAGCTGTTTTTT. This rearrangement joins TRBV7-9 to TRBJ2-2; 9 bases fit TRBD1. The germline CDR1 and CDR2 sequences are SEHNR and FQNEAQ (reference sequence). The CDR3 sequence is 15 residues long. V was pared by 4 bases and J by 0 bases, with 0 bases of the junction left unmatched. The whole variable domain, remainder taken from reference TRBV7-9 and TRBJ2-2, is DTGVSQNPRHKITKRGQNVTFRCDPISEHNRLYWYRQTLGQGPEFLTYFQNEAQLEKSRLLSDRFSAERPKGSFSTLEIQRTEQGDSAMYLCASSWDRANTGELFFGEGSRLTVL.